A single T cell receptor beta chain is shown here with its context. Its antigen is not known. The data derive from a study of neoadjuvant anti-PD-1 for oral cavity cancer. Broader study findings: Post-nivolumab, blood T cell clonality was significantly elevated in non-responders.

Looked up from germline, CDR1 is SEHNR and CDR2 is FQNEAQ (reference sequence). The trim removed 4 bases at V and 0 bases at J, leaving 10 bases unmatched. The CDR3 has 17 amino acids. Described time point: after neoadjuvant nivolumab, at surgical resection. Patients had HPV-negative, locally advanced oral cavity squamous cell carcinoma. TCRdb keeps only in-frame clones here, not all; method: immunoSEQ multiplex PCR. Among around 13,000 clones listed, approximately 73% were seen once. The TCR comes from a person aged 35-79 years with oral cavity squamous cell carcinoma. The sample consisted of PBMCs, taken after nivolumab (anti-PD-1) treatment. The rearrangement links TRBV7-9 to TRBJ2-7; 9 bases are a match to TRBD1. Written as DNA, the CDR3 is TGTGCCAGCAGCTCAGAAATAGGACAGGGGAGCTCCTACGAGCAGTACTTC. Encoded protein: CASSSEIGQGSSYEQYF. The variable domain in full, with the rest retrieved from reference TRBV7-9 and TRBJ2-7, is DTGVSQNPRHKITKRGQNVTFRCDPISEHNRLYWYRQTLGQGPEFLTYFQNEAQLEKSRLLSDRFSAERPKGSFSTLEIQRTEQGDSAMYLCASSSEIGQGSSYEQYFGPGTRLTVT.